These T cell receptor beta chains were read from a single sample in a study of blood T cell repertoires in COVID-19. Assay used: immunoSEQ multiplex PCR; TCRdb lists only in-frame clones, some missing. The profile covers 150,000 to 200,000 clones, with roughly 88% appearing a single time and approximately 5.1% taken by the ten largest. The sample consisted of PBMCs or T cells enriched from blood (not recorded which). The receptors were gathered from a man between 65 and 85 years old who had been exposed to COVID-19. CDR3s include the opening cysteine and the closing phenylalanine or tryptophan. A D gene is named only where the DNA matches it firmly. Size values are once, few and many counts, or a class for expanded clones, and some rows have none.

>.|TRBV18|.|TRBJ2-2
CASSLSGGGQLLGELFF
TGTGCCAGCTCACTTTCTGGTGGCGGCCAACTCCTAGGAGAGCTGTTTTTT
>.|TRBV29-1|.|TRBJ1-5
CSAAGQNSNQPQHF
TGCAGCGCTGCCGGACAGAATAGCAATCAGCCCCAGCATTTT
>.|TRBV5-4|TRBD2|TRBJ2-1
CASSFGGGGRSYNEQFF
TGTGCCAGCAGCTTCGGGGGGGGTGGTCGCTCCTACAATGAGCAGTTCTTC
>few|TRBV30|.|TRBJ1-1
CAWDPRTPGSTEAFF
TGTGCCTGGGATCCTCGGACCCCCGGGAGTACTGAAGCTTTCTTT
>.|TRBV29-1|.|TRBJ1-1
CSVAPGNTEAFF
TGCAGCGTTGCCCCAGGGAACACTGAAGCTTTCTTT
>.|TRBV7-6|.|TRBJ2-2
CASSPISNTGELFF
TGTGCCAGCAGCCCTATCTCGAACACCGGGGAGCTGTTTTTT
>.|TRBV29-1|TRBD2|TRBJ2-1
CSVSGLAGIDEQFF
TGCAGCGTTTCAGGCCTAGCGGGAATCGATGAGCAGTTCTTC
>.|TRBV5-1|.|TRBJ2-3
CASSLVPTTDTQYF
TGCGCCAGCAGCTTGGTCCCGACAACAGATACGCAGTATTTT
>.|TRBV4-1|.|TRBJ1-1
CASSIPSRNLNTEAFF
TGCGCCAGCAGCATTCCCTCCCGCAACTTGAACACTGAAGCTTTCTTT
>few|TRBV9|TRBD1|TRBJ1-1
CASSRRQGNTEAFF
TGTGCCAGCAGCCGCCGACAGGGGAACACTGAAGCTTTCTTT
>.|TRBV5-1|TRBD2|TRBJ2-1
CASSQRTSGRPRYNEQFF
TGCGCCAGCAGCCAACGGACTAGCGGGAGGCCTCGCTACAATGAGCAGTTCTTC
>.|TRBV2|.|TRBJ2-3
CASIWLGAGTDTQYF
TGTGCCAGCATTTGGTTAGGGGCGGGCACAGATACGCAGTATTTT
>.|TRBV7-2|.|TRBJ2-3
CASSLAGALQDTQYF
TGTGCCAGCAGCTTAGCGGGAGCCCTTCAAGATACGCAGTATTTT
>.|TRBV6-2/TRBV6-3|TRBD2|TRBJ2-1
CASSSSFSGTSGGRSNEQFF
TGTGCCAGCAGTTCTTCCTTTTCCGGGACTAGCGGAGGGAGATCCAATGAGCAGTTCTTC
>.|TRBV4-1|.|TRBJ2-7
CASSQDGGLGRAHEQYF
TGCGCCAGCAGCCAAGATGGGGGACTGGGCAGGGCCCACGAGCAGTACTTC
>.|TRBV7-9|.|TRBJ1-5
CASSPTPGGQPQHF
TGTGCCAGCAGCCCTACCCCAGGAGGCCAGCCCCAGCATTTT
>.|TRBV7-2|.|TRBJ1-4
CASSLSGTNEKLFF
TGTGCCAGCAGCTTATCCGGAACTAATGAAAAACTGTTTTTT
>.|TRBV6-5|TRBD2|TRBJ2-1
CASSSPGTNYNEQFF
TGTGCCAGCAGTTCTCCGGGGACTAACTACAATGAGCAGTTCTTC
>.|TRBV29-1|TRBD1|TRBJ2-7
CSVVQGVGEQYF
TGCAGCGTTGTACAGGGGGTCGGCGAGCAGTACTTC
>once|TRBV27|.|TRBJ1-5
CASSLSRGHSNQPQHF
TGTGCCAGCAGTTTATCAAGGGGTCATAGCAATCAGCCCCAGCATTTT
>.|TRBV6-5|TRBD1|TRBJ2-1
CASSSGTGEYNEQFF
TGTGCCAGCAGCTCCGGGACAGGAGAATACAATGAGCAGTTCTTC
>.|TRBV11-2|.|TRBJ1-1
CASSWPGDTEAFF
TGTGCCAGCAGCTGGCCAGGGGATACTGAAGCTTTCTTT
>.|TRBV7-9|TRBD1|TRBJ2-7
CASSLDRGLYEQYF
TGTGCCAGCAGCTTGGACAGGGGTCTCTACGAGCAGTACTTC